The 24 T cell receptor beta chains below all came from one sample that was sequenced in a study of neurological immune-mediated disorders. Each CDR3 protein gets one entry after TCRdb re-called the 5' RACE reads with MiXCR. The repertoire has fewer than 50,000 distinct CDR3 sequences, approximately 11% of them found once; the top ten carry 7% to 10%. Time point reported: longitudinal time-point 3. The sequencing sample was made of PBMCs. These receptor sequences come from a male donor with HTLV-1-associated myelopathy (HAM/TSP).

This clonotype occurred many times. The chain recombines TRBV20-1 with TRBJ2-2; 7 nucleotides align to TRBD2. The V gene's germline CDR1 is DFQATT and CDR2 SNEGSKA (reference sequence). The trim removed 0 bases at V and 0 bases at J, leaving 1 base unmatched. CDR3 size: 15 residues. Here the CDR3 reads CSARDAGANTGELFF. CDR3 nucleotide sequence: TGCAGTGCTAGAGATGCGGGGGCGAACACCGGGGAGCTGTTTTTT.

In this sample, this clonotype turned up many times. V usage is TRBV6-6 and J usage is TRBJ2-7, with D tentatively TRBD2 (6 bases). CDR3 length: 13 residues. V lost 3 bases and J 6 bases, leaving 12 bases between the germline ends. Looked up from germline, CDR1 is MNHNY and CDR2 is SVGAGI (reference sequence). DNA of the CDR3: TGTGCCAGCAGTTATGCGGGGATCGGCGAGCAGTACTTC. The encoded protein is CASSYAGIGEQYF.

This clonotype has a count of ten or more. V usage is TRBV9 and J usage is TRBJ1-1; D gene uncertain. The V end lost 4 bases, the J end lost 5 bases, and 21 bases lay between the germline ends. Per the germline V gene, CDR1 is SGDLS and CDR2 is YYNGEE. The CDR3 runs 16 residues. CDR3 amino acids: CASSPGGVQGRTEAFF. The CDR3 DNA sequence: TGTGCCAGCAGCCCCGGCGGGGTGCAAGGAAGGACTGAAGCTTTCTTT.

This clonotype was counted at least ten times. The V call is TRBV11-2, the J call TRBJ2-3; D is tentatively TRBD1 or TRBD2 (5 bases each). V was trimmed by 4 bases and J by 6 bases, leaving 14 bases between them. Germline V gene sequence: CDR1 SGHAT, CDR2 FQNNGV. The CDR3 covers 14 residues. CDR3 amino acids: CASSSIPGPDTQYF. The CDR3 DNA reads TGTGCCAGCAGCTCCATACCGGGACCCGATACGCAGTATTTT.

This clonotype was recorded a few times. The gene calls are TRBV3-1 and TRBJ2-1; D may be TRBD1 (6 bases). Trimming left V 2 bases short and J 5 bases short, with 10 bases between. Germline-derived CDR1 and CDR2 are LGHDT and YNNKEL (reference sequence). The CDR3 totals 14 residues. The CDR3 coding sequence is TGTGCCAGCAGCCAAACAGGGTGGCACAATGAGCAGTTCTTC. Protein sequence: CASSQTGWHNEQFF.

By its share, this clonotype is medium-sized. The chain carries TRBV24-1 and TRBJ2-5; TRBD1 matches 7 bases. The length of the CDR3 is 15 residues. With 3 bases clipped from V and 3 bases from J, the junction kept 6 bases outside the gene matches. Germline CDR1 and CDR2: KGHDR and SFDVKD. The CDR3 DNA reads TGTGCCACCAGTGATGTGACAGGGTCCGAAGAGACCCAGTACTTC. Translation gives CATSDVTGSEETQYF.

This clonotype has ten or more counts. Here the CDR3 reads CASTLVWSQGGGPSTGELFF. Here the CDR3 DNA reads TGTGCCAGCACCCTCGTATGGTCCCAGGGCGGGGGCCCTTCTACCGGGGAGCTGTTTTTT. The chain joins TRBV6-2 or TRBV6-3 to TRBJ2-2; TRBD2 is a possible D gene (7 bases). V lost 7 bases and J lost 5, with 32 bases in between. CDR3 length equals 20 residues. Germline loops: CDR1 MNHEY, CDR2 SVGEGT.

This clonotype showed up many times. The chain combines TRBV27 with TRBJ2-1; TRBD2 aligns across 9 bases. The J segment lost 5 bases and the V segment lost 2 bases, leaving 7 bases of the junction unmatched. The CDR3 is 16 amino acids. Germline lookup yields CDR1 MNHEY and CDR2 SMNVEV (reference sequence). The CDR3 DNA reads TGTGCCAGCAGTTTACGGCGGGGGGGCGTCGACAATGAGCAGTTCTTC. Its protein product is CASSLRRGGVDNEQFF.

There are many counts of this clonotype. This sequence joins TRBV9 and TRBJ2-7; 10 bases are a match to TRBD1. The V gene end was trimmed by 0 bases and the J gene end by 2 bases; junction bases not matched to a gene: 2. In germline, CDR1 is SGDLS, CDR2 YYNGEE. The CDR3 runs 15 residues. Here the CDR3 DNA reads TGTGCCAGCAGCGTAGACGGGACAGGGGCCTACGAGCAGTACTTC. Translating it yields CASSVDGTGAYEQYF.

The table lists this clonotype with many counts. The chain links TRBV27 to TRBJ2-3; D is possibly TRBD1 (7 bases). The V end was cut by 4 bases, the J end by 4 bases, with 15 bases between. In germline, CDR1 is MNHEY, CDR2 SMNVEV (reference sequence). This CDR3 spans 15 amino acids. The CDR3 sequence: CASSSWGRGADTQYF. The CDR3 DNA sequence: TGTGCCAGCAGTTCTTGGGGCAGGGGGGCAGATACGCAGTATTTT.

This clonotype was picked up many times. This rearrangement joins TRBV5-1 to TRBJ1-1, with D unresolved. The length of the CDR3 is 13 residues. V lost 3 bases, J lost 1 base, and 7 bases lay in between. In germline, CDR1 is SGHRS, CDR2 YFSETQ. The CDR3 loop is CASSSDPNTEAFF. The DNA for the CDR3 is TGCGCCAGCAGCTCGGACCCGAACACTGAAGCTTTCTTT.

This clonotype appeared many times. The chain carries TRBV4-3 and TRBJ1-4, with 11 bases that match TRBD1. V was clipped by 3 bases and J by 0 bases; unmatched bases: 6. From germline, CDR1 is LGHNA and CDR2 YSLEER. The CDR3 totals 18 residues. The CDR3 coding sequence is TGCGCCAGCAGCCATCCGGGACAGGGGGAAACAACTAATGAAAAACTGTTTTTT. Protein product: CASSHPGQGETTNEKLFF.

This clonotype was seen many times. The chain carries TRBV4-2 and TRBJ2-7; D possibly corresponds to TRBD1 (5 bases). The germline V and J ends were trimmed by 4 bases and 1 base, with 11 bases remaining between them. Per germline, CDR1 LGHNA and CDR2 YNFKEQ. CDR3 length equals 14 residues. The CDR3 DNA sequence: TGTGCCAGCAGCCGTAGAGACAGTTCCTACGAGCAGTACTTC. This gives the protein CASSRRDSSYEQYF.

This clonotype was seen many times. V gene TRBV5-1 combines with J gene TRBJ2-5; 11 bases agree with TRBD1. V was pared by 4 bases and J by 5 bases, with 4 bases of the junction left unmatched. CDR3 length: 14 residues. Germline-derived CDR1 and CDR2 are SGHRS and YFSETQ. DNA of the CDR3: TGCGCCAGCAGCGGACAGGGGGCCTTGGAGACCCAGTACTTC. Its protein is CASSGQGALETQYF.

Ten or more counts support this clonotype. The chain employs TRBV10-2 and TRBJ1-3, with D maybe TRBD1 (6 bases). This CDR3 has 15 amino acids. The germline V and J ends were trimmed by 7 bases and 4 bases, with 17 bases remaining between them. Germline lookup yields CDR1 WSHSY and CDR2 SAAADI. CDR3 in amino acids: CASKSGGGGGNTIYF. The CDR3 region has the DNA TGCGCCAGCAAATCCGGGGGCGGCGGAGGAAACACCATATATTTT.

The rearrangement joins TRBV5-5 to TRBJ2-7; D is perhaps TRBD1 (6 bases). Germline CDR1 is SGHKS and CDR2 is YYEKEE (reference sequence). V lost 2 bases and J 3 bases, leaving 9 bases between the germline ends. CDR3 size: 13 residues. The CDR3 loop reads CASSLGGHYEQYF. CDR3 DNA: TGTGCCAGCAGCTTAGGGGGACACTACGAGCAGTACTTC.

Many counts were recorded for this clonotype. This chain connects TRBV6-5 to TRBJ2-7; D is perhaps TRBD1 (6 bases). Germline CDR1 and CDR2: MNHEY and SVGAGI. There are 15 residues in the CDR3. V lost 6 bases and J 7 bases, leaving 22 bases between the germline ends. CDR3 coding DNA: TGTGCCAGCAGCCGAGTGCTACAGGGAAAGAGAGAGCAGTACTTC. This encodes CASSRVLQGKREQYF.

This clonotype was seen at least ten times. V and J are TRBV7-6 and TRBJ2-1; 9 nucleotides line up with TRBD2. The CDR3 is 15 amino acids. The germline V gene encodes CDR1 SGHVS and CDR2 FNYEAQ. Unmatched junction bases numbered 13, after V lost 8 bases and J lost 8 bases. In nucleotides, the CDR3 is TGTGCCAGCGGGCGGCGCGGGGGGGCGTTCGATGAGCAGTTCTTC. Amino acid sequence: CASGRRGGAFDEQFF. The full variable domain, with the rest looked up from reference TRBV7-6 and TRBJ2-1, is GAGVSQSPRYKVTKRGQDVALRCDPISGHVSLYWYRQALGQGPEFLTYFNYEAQQDKSGLPNDRFSAERPEGSISTLTIQRTEQRDSAMYRCASGRRGGAFDEQFFGPGTRLTVL.

This clonotype is medium-sized in the sample. The J gene is TRBJ2-3, the V gene TRBV29-1, with D tentatively TRBD2 (6 bases). Looked up from germline, CDR1 is SQVTM and CDR2 is ANQGSEA. This CDR3 region has 12 residues. Trimming stripped 4 bases from V and 1 base from J, with 6 bases between. CDR3 DNA sequence: TGCAGCGTTGGCGGGGGCACAGATACGCAGTATTTT. Translation: CSVGGGTDTQYF.

This clonotype occurred many times. The chain joins TRBV6-5 to TRBJ1-2; tentative D call: TRBD1 (6 bases). Germline V gene lookup returns CDR1 MNHEY and CDR2 SVGAGI. This CDR3 contains 13 residues. Trimming removed 6 bases at V and 5 bases at J, with 13 bases between. CDR3 sequence (DNA): TGTGCCAGCAGGGTACAGGGAGGGTATGGCTACACCTTC. This translates into CASRVQGGYGYTF.

This clonotype appeared many times. DNA for the CDR3: TGCAGTGTTCCGGACAGGGGGCATTCCGATACGCAGTATTTT. This translates into CSVPDRGHSDTQYF. This chain uses TRBV20-1 with TRBJ2-3; 11 nucleotides line up with TRBD1. Trimming removed 7 bases from V and 6 bases from J; junction bases left unmatched: 9. The CDR3 spans 14 residues. Germline assignment: CDR1 DFQATT and CDR2 SNEGSKA (reference sequence).

Many counts were recorded for this clonotype. The V gene is TRBV5-6, the J gene TRBJ2-1; TRBD2 aligns across 11 bases. The CDR3 contains 16 residues. Germline V CDR1 and CDR2: SGHDT, YYEEEE. V lost 4 bases and J lost 10; bases outside the gene matches: 13. The CDR3 coding sequence is TGTGCCAGCAGCCACCCTAGCGGGGGGCCTGACGAGGAGCAGTTCTTC. Protein: CASSHPSGGPDEEQFF.

This clonotype has at least ten counts. The rearrangement joins TRBV10-3 to TRBJ1-1; D is uncertain. The CDR3 runs to 13 residues. Per germline, CDR1 ENHRY and CDR2 SYGVKD. Trimming pared 4 bases from V and 6 bases from J, leaving 12 bases between. The CDR3 sequence: CAISVARESEAFF. Written as DNA, the CDR3 is TGTGCCATCAGTGTGGCAAGGGAATCTGAAGCTTTCTTT.

On this clonotype: The conserved phenylalanine or tryptophan is not found at the CDR3 terminus, so this likely reflects a read error. The chain links TRBV10-3 to TRBJ2-5, with 7 bases matching TRBD1. This CDR3 region has 14 residues. Germline-derived CDR1 and CDR2 are ENHRY and SYGVKD. V was clipped by 4 bases and J by 3 bases; unmatched bases: 5. CDR3 sequence (DNA): TGTGCCATCAGTGCTCCTGGGACAGAAGAGACCCAGTACTAC. Its translation: CAISAPGTEETQYY.